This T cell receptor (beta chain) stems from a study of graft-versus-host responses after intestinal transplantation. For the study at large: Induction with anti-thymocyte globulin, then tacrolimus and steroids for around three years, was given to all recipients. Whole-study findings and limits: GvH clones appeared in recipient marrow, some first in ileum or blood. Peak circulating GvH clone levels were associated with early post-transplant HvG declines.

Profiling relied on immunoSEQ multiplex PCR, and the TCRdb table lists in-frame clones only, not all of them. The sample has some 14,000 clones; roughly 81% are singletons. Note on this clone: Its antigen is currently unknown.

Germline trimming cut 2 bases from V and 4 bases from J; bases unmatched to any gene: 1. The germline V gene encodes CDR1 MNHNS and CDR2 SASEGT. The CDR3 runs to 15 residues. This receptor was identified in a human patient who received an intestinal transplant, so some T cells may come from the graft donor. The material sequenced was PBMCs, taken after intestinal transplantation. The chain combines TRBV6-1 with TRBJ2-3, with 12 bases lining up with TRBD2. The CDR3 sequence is CASSELAGGPDTQYF. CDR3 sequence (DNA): TGTGCCAGCAGTGAACTAGCGGGGGGGCCAGATACGCAGTATTTT.